The entry below gives a single T cell receptor beta chain sequence along with its context. Authors' methods: Estimates of nucleated cell counts were drawn from the amplification of reference gene primers. TCRdb keeps only in-frame clones here, not all; method: immunoSEQ multiplex PCR. Clone size and V and J calls were adopted from that table, with D and trimming inferred from the DNA. The top ten hold 1.7% of the sample, which has a few hundred thousand clones, approximately 90% seen once. The data originate from a study of blood T cell repertoires in COVID-19. From germline, CDR1 is MNHEY and CDR2 SVGEGT. There are 15 residues in the CDR3. V gave up 2 bases and J gave up 7 bases; unmatched junction bases: 6.

The receptor's source is a man between 65 and 80 years old with acute or convalescent COVID-19. The chain uses TRBV6-2 or TRBV6-3 and TRBJ2-1; 9 positions match TRBD2. Sequenced input: peripheral blood. The CDR3 DNA reads as TGTGCCAGCAGTTACCCGGCTAGCGGGATGAATGAGCAGTTCTTC. Its translation is CASSYPASGMNEQFF.